A single sample gave rise to the 20 T cell receptor beta chains below, sequenced in a study of cytomegalovirus exposure and HLA in healthy donors. PCR primers comprised 60 Vbeta and 13 Jbeta primers. The method was immunoSEQ multiplex PCR; TCRdb's version includes in-frame clones alone and lacks a portion of them. Of over 100,000 clones in the sample, roughly 80% are singletons; the top ten hold more than 20%. The sequenced material came from PBMCs. The receptors here all came from a man under 40 in good health and CMV-seropositive.

Concerning this clone itself: At one end, the junction sequence differs from germline, possibly due to a read error. The chain combines TRBV7-9 with TRBJ2-2, with 11 bases fitting TRBD2. CDR1 and CDR2 from the germline V gene are SEHNR and FQNEAQ (reference sequence). The CDR3 is 16 amino acids. CDR3 protein: CSSSFGTSGYTGELFF. For the CDR3, the DNA is TGTTCCAGCAGCTTCGGGACTAGCGGATACACCGGGGAGCTGTTTTTT.

This chain uses TRBV7-8 with TRBJ1-2; possible D gene TRBD1, 6 bases. The CDR3 runs to 13 residues. Trimming removed 4 bases at V and 8 bases at J, with 14 bases between. Germline V gives CDR1 SGHVS, CDR2 FQNEAQ. The CDR3 loop is CASSSSGGWGYTF. CDR3 coding DNA: TGTGCCAGCAGCTCCTCGGGGGGCTGGGGCTACACCTTC.

This sequence joins TRBV9 and TRBJ2-3; 10 bases fit TRBD2. CDR1 and CDR2 from the germline V gene are SGDLS and YYNGEE. This CDR3 has 14 amino acids. V trimming: 0 bases; J trimming: 6 bases; junction bases outside the gene matches: 1. The CDR3: CASSVGAGGDTQYF. CDR3 in DNA: TGTGCCAGCAGCGTAGGAGCGGGGGGGGATACGCAGTATTTT.

This sequence joins TRBV7-2 and TRBJ2-5, with TRBD1 matching over 7 bases. Trimming took 5 bases from V and 0 from J; bases not matched to a gene: 15. The germline V gene encodes CDR1 SGHTA and CDR2 FQGNSA. The CDR3 consists of 18 residues. For the CDR3, the DNA is TGTGCCAGCAGCCTCCTCCCCCCCGGGACAGAGTACCAAGAGACCCAGTACTTC. It is translated as CASSLLPPGTEYQETQYF. Looking up the rest from reference TRBV7-2 and TRBJ2-5 gives the full variable domain: GAGVSQSPSNKVTEKGKDVELRCDPISGHTALYWYRQSLGQGLEFLIYFQGNSAPDKSGLPSDRFSAERTGGSVSTLTIQRTQQEDSAVYLCASSLLPPGTEYQETQYFGPGTRLLVL.

This sequence joins TRBV5-4 and TRBJ2-7, with TRBD2 matching 8 bases. V dropped 0 bases and J dropped 2; count of bases not matched to a gene: 4. Germline lookup yields CDR1 SGHNT and CDR2 YYREEE (reference sequence). This CDR3 has 15 amino acids. CDR3 sequence: CASSLAGGPAYEQYF. The CDR3, as DNA: TGTGCCAGCAGCTTGGCGGGGGGGCCGGCCTACGAGCAGTACTTC.

The chain links TRBV12-5 to TRBJ2-1, with D unclear. With 1 base removed from V and 9 bases from J, the gap between germline ends came to 4 bases. The CDR3 extends over 11 amino acids. Germline lookup yields CDR1 LGHNT and CDR2 FRNRAP. CDR3 bases: TGTGCTAGTGGTTTGGCCCGTGAGCAGTTCTTC. The encoded protein is CASGLAREQFF.

The chain recombines TRBV7-6 with TRBJ2-7; tentatively, D is TRBD1 (6 bases). Trimming pared 1 base from V and 6 bases from J, leaving 13 bases between. Germline-derived CDR1 and CDR2 are SGHVS and FNYEAQ. CDR3 length equals 14 residues. CDR3 amino acids: CASSLEAQGIEQYF. The CDR3 region has the DNA TGTGCCAGCAGCTTAGAGGCCCAGGGGATCGAGCAGTACTTC. Full variable domain (missing parts from reference TRBV7-6 and TRBJ2-7): GAGVSQSPRYKVTKRGQDVALRCDPISGHVSLYWYRQALGQGPEFLTYFNYEAQQDKSGLPNDRFSAERPEGSISTLTIQRTEQRDSAMYRCASSLEAQGIEQYFGPGTRLTVT.

The chain has TRBV5-1 and TRBJ1-1, with a weak D call TRBD1 (5 bases). Germline V lookup: CDR1 SGHRS, CDR2 YFSETQ. The CDR3 loop spans 16 amino acids. V shed 4 bases and J shed 0 bases, with 16 bases lying between them. The CDR3 DNA is TGCGCCAGCAGCGGCGGGGACCCGGGGATGAACACTGAAGCTTTCTTT. Translating it yields CASSGGDPGMNTEAFF.

The genes are TRBV27 and TRBJ2-5; 8 bases agree with TRBD2. CDR1 is MNHEY, CDR2 SMNVEV, per germline (reference sequence). With V trimmed by 8 bases and J by 9 bases, 11 bases remained unmatched. The CDR3 consists of 13 residues. The DNA of the CDR3 is TGTGCCAGCCGGACTAGCCAAAGAGGGGCCCAGTACTTC. Translated: CASRTSQRGAQYF.

The rearrangement joins TRBV18 to TRBJ2-1, with TRBD2 matching over 9 bases. Germline-derived CDR1 and CDR2 are KGHSH and LQKENI. CDR3 length: 15 residues. J gave up 8 bases and V 4 bases, and 9 bases lay outside the gene matches. The CDR3 nucleotides read TGTGCCAGCTCACGGGATAGCGGGAGTGTCTATGAGCAGTTCTTC. Encoded protein: CASSRDSGSVYEQFF.

This chain connects TRBV2 to TRBJ1-4; tentatively, D is TRBD1 (5 bases). The V end lost 4 bases, the J end lost 9 bases, and 18 bases lay between the germline ends. This CDR3 spans 15 amino acids. Germline V lookup: CDR1 SNHLY, CDR2 FYNNEI. The CDR3: CASSVSTGVMKKLFF. CDR3 DNA: TGTGCCAGCAGTGTATCGACGGGGGTAATGAAAAAACTGTTTTTT.

V gene TRBV9 combines with J gene TRBJ2-2; D is unclear. This CDR3 comprises 14 residues. Per germline, CDR1 SGDLS and CDR2 YYNGEE. Trimming removed 0 bases at V and 2 bases at J, with 5 bases between. The CDR3 protein is CASSVVPNTGELFF. The CDR3 nucleotides read TGTGCCAGCAGCGTAGTTCCTAACACCGGGGAGCTGTTTTTT.

The chain links TRBV7-6 to TRBJ2-3, with unresolved D. This CDR3 has 12 amino acids. In germline, CDR1 is SGHVS, CDR2 FNYEAQ. V gave up 3 bases and J gave up 3 bases, with 4 bases separating them. The CDR3 region is CASSFLTDTQYF. The CDR3 DNA reads as TGTGCCAGCAGCTTTTTAACAGATACGCAGTATTTT.

The V call is TRBV28, the J call TRBJ2-1, with TRBD2 identical over 13 bases. Germline assignment: CDR1 MDHEN and CDR2 SYDVKM. The CDR3 spans 16 residues. Unmatched junction bases numbered 2, after V lost 5 bases and J lost 1 base. The CDR3 DNA reads as TGTGCCAGCAGTATACTAGCGGGGGGGTCCTACAATGAGCAGTTCTTC. Protein sequence: CASSILAGGSYNEQFF.

The chain uses TRBV6-5 and TRBJ2-1, with TRBD1 matching 8 bases. J was trimmed by 5 bases and V by 6 bases; bases with no gene match: 9. Germline values: CDR1 MNHEY, CDR2 SVGAGI. The CDR3 contains 15 residues. CDR3 sequence (DNA): TGTGCCAGCAGCCGCGCCGGGACAGGTGACAATGAGCAGTTCTTC. Amino acid sequence: CASSRAGTGDNEQFF.

CDR3 DNA sequence: TGTGCCAGCAGCTTAGCTGGAGAGGATACGCAGTATTTT. Translation: CASSLAGEDTQYF. This sequence joins TRBV7-8 and TRBJ2-3, with no clear D. V was pared by 0 bases and J by 6 bases, with 7 bases between. From germline, CDR1 is SGHVS and CDR2 FQNEAQ. The CDR3 sequence is 13 residues long. The full variable domain, its missing parts supplied by reference TRBV7-8 and TRBJ2-3, is GAGVSQSPRYKVAKRGQDVALRCDPISGHVSLFWYQQALGQGPEFLTYFQNEAQLDKSGLPSDRFFAERPEGSVSTLKIQRTQQEDSAVYLCASSLAGEDTQYFGPGTRLTVL.

The count of this clone is one. The J gene is TRBJ1-5, the V gene TRBV10-1, with D possibly TRBD1 on 6 matching bases. CDR1 is WNHNN, CDR2 SYGVQD, per germline (reference sequence). The V end lost 3 bases, the J end lost 6 bases, and 9 bases lay between the germline ends. This CDR3 has 13 residues. The CDR3 nucleotides are TGCGCCAGCAGTGAACAGGGAGTTCAGCCCCAGCATTTT. As protein: CASSEQGVQPQHF.

The CDR3 spells CASSPRLAGETQYF. The CDR3 nucleotides are TGTGCCAGCTCACCGAGGTTAGCCGGAGAGACCCAGTACTTC. The rearrangement uses TRBV18 and TRBJ2-5; D is undetermined. CDR3 size: 14 residues. Germline-derived CDR1 and CDR2 are KGHSH and LQKENI. V dropped 3 bases and J dropped 4 bases, with 12 bases sitting between them.

For the CDR3, the DNA is TGTGCCAGCTCATCCCCGGGGGGTATTAATGAAAAACTGTTTTTT. Amino acid sequence: CASSSPGGINEKLFF. The chain recombines TRBV28 with TRBJ1-4, with D possibly matching TRBD1 (5 bases). In germline, CDR1 is MDHEN, CDR2 SYDVKM. The CDR3 runs 15 residues. V dropped 8 bases and J dropped 4 bases, with 17 bases sitting between them.

The rearrangement links TRBV13 to TRBJ2-3, with 8 bases that match TRBD2. V gave up 4 bases and J gave up 6 bases; unmatched junction bases: 12. There are 16 residues in the CDR3. Germline CDR1 and CDR2: PRHDT and FYEKMQ (reference sequence). This CDR3 reads CASSSESAGGVDTQYF. The CDR3 DNA reads as TGTGCCAGCAGCTCCGAGTCGGCGGGGGGAGTCGATACGCAGTATTTT. Filled out from reference TRBV13 and TRBJ2-3, the complete variable domain reads AAGVIQSPRHLIKEKRETATLKCYPIPRHDTVYWYQQGPGQDPQFLISFYEKMQSDKGSIPDRFSAQQFSDYHSELNMSSLELGDSALYFCASSSESAGGVDTQYFGPGTRLTVL.